The rows below give T cell receptor beta chains drawn from one sample of a study of vaccination effects on CD4 cells after COVID-19. No antigen has been identified for these receptors. Assay: immunoSEQ multiplex PCR; the TCRdb copy retains only in-frame clones and omits some. This table holds about 27,000 clones, about 70% found once. Here the sequenced sample was CD4+ T cells from PBMCs cultured with SARS-CoV-2 spike peptides, taken before COVID-19 vaccination. All receptors come from a human donor who received a COVID-19 vaccine. Both conserved end residues are part of each CDR3. A D gene is named only where the DNA matches it firmly. Some rows mark clone size as missing; the rest say once, few, many or name a class of expanded clone.

>NA|TRBV11-2|TRBJ2-1|TRBD2
TGTGCCAGCGGACCTAGCGGGGACTCCTACAATGAGCAGTTCTTC
CASGPSGDSYNEQFF
>NA|TRBV11-2|TRBJ2-3|NA
TGTGCCAGCAGCTTAGAGGACAGGAGGGCAACAGATACGCAGTATTTT
CASSLEDRRATDTQYF
>NA|TRBV10-3|TRBJ2-5|NA
TGTGCCATCAGTGACCCCCAAGAGACCCAGTACTTC
CAISDPQETQYF
>NA|TRBV5-1|TRBJ2-7|TRBD2
TGCGCCAGCAGCGAGGGACTAGCGGGAGCTGGAGAGCAGTACTTC
CASSEGLAGAGEQYF
>NA|TRBV11-1|TRBJ1-6|NA
TGTGCCAGCAGTCAGAGTCGGGGTTCACCCCTCCACTTT
CASSQSRGSPLHF
>few|TRBV6-4|TRBJ1-1|NA
TGTGCCAGCAGTAAGGATTGGGGGACTGAAGCTTTCTTT
CASSKDWGTEAFF
>NA|TRBV19|TRBJ2-7|TRBD2
TGTGCCAGTAGTATAGCTGGGACTAGCGGGGGCAAAGAGCAGTACTTC
CASSIAGTSGGKEQYF
>NA|TRBV5-1|TRBJ2-3|NA
TGCGCCAGCAGCTCCTCAGGATTCCCTAGCACAGATACGCAGTATTTT
CASSSSGFPSTDTQYF
>NA|TRBV10-2|TRBJ2-7|TRBD2
TGCGCCAGCAGTGAGATAGGACTAGCGGGTTACGAGCAGTACTTC
CASSEIGLAGYEQYF
>NA|TRBV18|TRBJ1-6|TRBD1
TGTGCCAGCTCACCCAGTAACAGGGGTACCTATAATTCACCCCTCCACTTT
CASSPSNRGTYNSPLHF
>once|TRBV5-4|TRBJ2-3|TRBD2
TGTGCCAGCAGCTCCCAGCGGGAGGACACAGATACGCAGTATTTT
CASSSQREDTDTQYF
>once|TRBV6-4|TRBJ1-3|NA
TGTGCCAGCAGAGCTGGAAACACCATATATTTT
CASRAGNTIYF
>NA|TRBV29-1|TRBJ1-1|TRBD1
TGCAGCGCCTCACAGGGGACGGGGAACACTGAAGCTTTCTTT
CSASQGTGNTEAFF
>NA|TRBV10-1|TRBJ1-1|TRBD1
TGCGCCAGCAGTGAGTCAGGACAGGGGAACACTGAAGCTTTCTTT
CASSESGQGNTEAFF
>NA|TRBV10-2|TRBJ2-4|TRBD2
TGCGCCAGCGGACTAGCGGGAGGAGGCAAAAACATTCAGTACTTC
CASGLAGGGKNIQYF